The clone carrying this TCR beta chain was seen a few times. Its antigen is undetermined. A second PCR of 7 to 11 cycles used a sample-barcoded 5' primer and a J-beta primer mix. A template-switch adaptor with 12 random nucleotides tagged each cDNA molecule. TCRdb analysed the 5' RACE reads with MiXCR anew, one entry per CDR3 protein. The sample has about 1.6 million distinct CDR3 sequences, about 31% seen once. Drawn from each donor were roughly 10 milliliters of peripheral blood. The J segment lost 4 bases and the V segment lost 5 bases, leaving 6 bases of the junction unmatched. The CDR3 extends over 14 amino acids. The data stem from a study of blood T cells in healthy people across ages. Points from the study as a whole: Strong correlation linked observed beta diversity and percent naive T cells. Age advanced and TCR beta diversity per million T cells fell, roughly linearly.

This sequence joins TRBV12-3 or TRBV12-4 and TRBJ2-5; 8 nucleotides line up with TRBD2. This TCR derives from a woman in her thirties in good health. The material sequenced was blood. CDR3 in DNA: TGTGCCAGCAGTCCGGGGGGGCGGTCAGAGACCCAGTACTTC. It is translated as CASSPGGRSETQYF.